This T cell receptor beta chain was identified during a study of OX40 agonist ivuxolimab in advanced cancers. Study-wide background: Prior anti-PD-1, anti-PD-L1 or anti-CTLA-4 therapy did not bar entry, and 40% to 45% had some. Study conclusions and caveats: Some of the lowest clonal expansion was seen in partial responders at 0.1-3.0 mg/kg. Some patients who did not respond also had low normalized T-cell clonal expansion.

This CDR3 region has 15 residues. V lost 6 bases and J lost 3; bases outside the gene matches: 8. Germline CDR1 and CDR2: MNHEY and SMNVEV (reference sequence). Produced via immunoSEQ multiplex PCR; TCRdb's table is partial and in-frame only. This sample has around 70,000 clones, with roughly 90% found just once. As to this clone: The antigen is not known.

The chain employs TRBV27 and TRBJ2-4; 7 bases are a match to TRBD1. This TCR was recovered from an adult with an advanced solid tumor such as melanoma, head and neck, liver or kidney cancer. The source material was CD4+ or CD8+ T cells sorted from blood, sampled in a trial of the OX40 agonist ivuxolimab. The CDR3 loop is CASRFLQGDKNIQYF. The CDR3 DNA reads TGTGCCAGCAGATTCCTTCAGGGGGACAAAAACATTCAGTACTTC.